The rows below give T cell receptor beta chains drawn from one sample of a study of blood T cell repertoires in COVID-19. Only in-frame clones appear in the TCRdb table, and some are missing; sequencing was by immunoSEQ multiplex PCR. The sample carries roughly 75,000 clones, over 75% recorded once. The sample consisted of peripheral blood. The receptors stem from a human donor in a cohort sampled during active COVID-19. The CDR3 runs from the conserved cysteine through the conserved F or W. The D gene is left open where the match is weak. Rows may omit the clone size; those that give it use once, few, many or a size class.

d_call j_call clone_size v_call cdr3_nt cdr3_aa
NA TRBJ2-2 NA TRBV10-1 TGCGCCAGCAGTGGTGGGGCGTCGGACACCGGGGAGCTGTTTTTT CASSGGASDTGELFF
TRBD1 TRBJ1-1 NA TRBV7-2 TGTGCCAGCAGCTATGACAGGGGGCAAGAAGCTTTCTTT CASSYDRGQEAFF
TRBD2 TRBJ2-3 once TRBV6-4 TGTGCCAGCAGTGACTCAGGGACTAGCGGGCCCGATACGCAGTATTTT CASSDSGTSGPDTQYF
TRBD2 TRBJ2-3 NA TRBV6-2/TRBV6-3 TGTGCCAGCAGGCCTGTTAGACTAGCGGGGACAGATACGCAGTATTTT CASRPVRLAGTDTQYF
NA TRBJ1-1 NA TRBV4-3 TGCGCCAGCAGCCAAAGACGGGGTCGGACTGAAGCTTTCTTT CASSQRRGRTEAFF
NA TRBJ1-1 NA TRBV14 TGTGCCAGCAGCCACTTCCAGGGAGGTGGGAACACTGAAGCTTTCTTT CASSHFQGGGNTEAFF
NA TRBJ1-1 NA TRBV2 TGTGCCAGCAGTGGCGGGGGAGGGTCGTCGAACACTGAAGCTTTCTTT CASSGGGGSSNTEAFF
NA TRBJ1-1 NA TRBV10-3 TGTGCCATCAGAGAGGAGGGGACACGGAACACTGAAGCTTTCTTT CAIREEGTRNTEAFF
TRBD1 TRBJ1-5 NA TRBV20-1 TGCAGTGCTAGTCGGGGGACAGGGGGTGGGCAGCCCCAGCATTTT CSASRGTGGGQPQHF
TRBD1 TRBJ1-1 NA TRBV14 TGTGCCAGCAGCCCCAGAGGGACAGCCAACACTGAAGCTTTCTTT CASSPRGTANTEAFF
NA TRBJ2-5 NA TRBV7-2 TGTGCCAGCAGCTTAACCAAGGGACTTTCGCGGACCCAGTACTTC CASSLTKGLSRTQYF
TRBD1 TRBJ1-2 once TRBV25-1 TGTGCCAGCAGTTCGCTCCAGACAGGGTACGGCTACACCTTC CASSSLQTGYGYTF
NA TRBJ2-5 few TRBV4-1 TGCGCCAGCAGCCAAGAACAGGGAAGACAAGAGACCCAGTACTTC CASSQEQGRQETQYF
TRBD2 TRBJ2-1 NA TRBV9 TGTGCCAGCAACCGACCGAGCGGGGGGGCCGGACTGTCGAATGAGCAGTTCTTC CASNRPSGGAGLSNEQFF
TRBD1 TRBJ1-4 NA TRBV4-3 TGCGCCAGCAGCCCAGGACAGGCTTTACGGACTAATGAAAAACTGTTTTTT CASSPGQALRTNEKLFF
TRBD1 TRBJ1-2 NA TRBV5-6 TGTGCCAGCAGCTTTCTAGACAGGGGGCTCTATGGCTACACCTTC CASSFLDRGLYGYTF
TRBD2 TRBJ2-1 once TRBV14 TGTGCCAGCAGCCAAAGGCTAGCGGGGGGGTATGAGCAGTTCTTC CASSQRLAGGYEQFF
TRBD1 TRBJ2-7 NA TRBV19 TGTGCCAGTAGTAGGGGGACAGGGGGTAACCACGAGCAGTACTTC CASSRGTGGNHEQYF
TRBD2 TRBJ2-5 NA TRBV7-2 TGTGCCAGCAGCTTCCGGACTAGCCGGCAAGAGACCCAGTACTTC CASSFRTSRQETQYF
NA TRBJ2-1 few TRBV5-6 TGTGCCAGCAGCTTGGACTCGTGGAATGAGCAGTTCTTC CASSLDSWNEQFF
NA TRBJ2-1 NA TRBV21-1 TGTGCCAGCAGCCCCGTATTGGCTAGCGGAGCCTATGAGCAGTTCTTC CASSPVLASGAYEQFF
NA TRBJ1-2 few TRBV30 TGTGCCTGGAGTGAGGAGGGCTACACCTTC CAWSEEGYTF
TRBD1 TRBJ1-2 NA TRBV15 TGTGCCACCAGCAGAGTTGACAGGGGTTATGGCTACACCTTC CATSRVDRGYGYTF